The clone carrying this TCR beta chain was observed a handful of times. What it binds is not known. The sample is drawn from a study of blood T cells in healthy people across ages. Every donor provided roughly 10 milliliters of peripheral blood. Study observations and caveats: Those diversity estimates obtained from one million T cells were thought to be underestimates. Measured against age, TCR beta diversity per million T cells decreased in a roughly linear manner. Strongly correlated with naive T cell percentage was TCR beta diversity.

A second about 6 to 12 cycle PCR used barcoded and J-beta primers. In TCRdb, the 5' RACE reads were re-called with MiXCR into one record per CDR3 protein. The sample contains 1.5 million to 2 million distinct CDR3 sequences, roughly 30% of which appear only once. What was sequenced was blood. This sequence was found in a woman aged 25 to 39 in good health.

The CDR3 is CASSGTSGGVDEQFF. The CDR3 DNA reads TGTGCCAGCAGTGGGACTAGCGGGGGCGTTGATGAGCAGTTCTTC. The rearrangement uses TRBV2 and TRBJ2-1; 13 nucleotides agree with TRBD2. The CDR3 consists of 15 residues. V dropped 4 bases and J dropped 8; count of bases not matched to a gene: 5. Germline V gene lookup returns CDR1 SNHLY and CDR2 FYNNEI.